This TCR beta chain derives from a study of control samples from healthy donors and cancer patients. This CDR3 contains 14 residues. The ends lost 5 bases at V and 7 bases at J; junction bases unmatched: 6. Germline V gene sequence: CDR1 SGHTA, CDR2 FQGNSA. Profiling relied on immunoSEQ multiplex PCR, and the TCRdb table lists in-frame clones only, not all of them. The sample has about 120,000 clones; around 92% are singletons. The gene calls are TRBV7-2 and TRBJ1-5; 9 bases line up with TRBD1. This receptor was taken from a man aged 50 or older in good health. Input material: blood. CDR3 loop: CASSLGTGFQPQHF. In DNA form, the CDR3 reads TGTGCCAGCAGCCTAGGGACAGGGTTCCAGCCCCAGCATTTT.